This T cell receptor (beta chain) was recorded in a study of tumor-infiltrating lymphocytes in primary liver carcinoma. General study results and limits: Merely about 7.5-25% of top clones occurred in all five tumor regions. Tumor top-250-clone fraction significantly exceeded that of blood (p = 0.039).

Synthesis of TCR beta cDNA was carried out from 450 to 500 ng total RNA with a constant-region primer. Library construction for TCR beta comprised three nested multiplex PCR rounds performed with slightly modified ARM-PCR. Investigators reported that the first two PCR rounds, at about 9 cycles each, used TRBV1-TRBV30 forward primers with a C-beta reverse primer. MiXCR was run by TCRdb on the multiplex PCR reads, yielding one entry per CDR3 protein. The top ten hold about 18% of the sample, which has tens of thousands of distinct CDR3 sequences, approximately 70% seen once. This clonotype was observed many times. Its target is unknown. V lost 3 bases and J 6 bases, leaving 11 bases between the germline ends. The CDR3 contains 14 residues. CDR1 and CDR2 (germline): KGHDR, SFDVKD. Starting material for RNA and DNA co-extraction consisted of roughly 19-34 mg of unsorted bulk tissue.

The receptor's source is a man aged 35 to 55 with primary liver carcinoma and hepatitis B virus infection. Material for sequencing was liver tumor tissue from sampling region 2. Subset of the sample: tumor region T2, inferior pole. The chain couples TRBV24-1 to TRBJ2-1; D possibly corresponds to TRBD1 (5 bases). In nucleotides, the CDR3 is TGTGCCACCAGTGATCCAGGGTGGGTCAATGAGCAGTTCTTC. As protein: CATSDPGWVNEQFF.